This is a list of T cell receptor beta chains from one sample in a study of shared clonotypes between healthy human individuals. Clones were sequenced by immunoSEQ multiplex PCR, and TCRdb holds only the in-frame ones, with some missing. This sample has 600,000 to 750,000 clones, with about two thirds found just once. Sequenced: memory CD4+ T cells sorted from blood. The receptor source for this set is a woman between 25 and 40 years old in good health. The CDR3 runs from the conserved cysteine through the conserved F or W. D genes are given only for firm matches. Clone size appears in some rows only: once, few, many, or a class for an expanded clone.

V gene: TRBV27; D gene: -; clone size: -; J gene: TRBJ2-3; CDR3 protein: CASRTRAADTQYF; CDR3 DNA: TGTGCCAGCAGGACTCGGGCGGCGGATACGCAGTATTTT
V gene: TRBV10-2; D gene: -; clone size: -; J gene: TRBJ1-5; CDR3 protein: CASSRWGSNQPQHF; CDR3 DNA: TGCGCCAGCAGTCGGTGGGGGAGCAATCAGCCCCAGCATTTT
V gene: TRBV10-2; D gene: -; clone size: -; J gene: TRBJ1-4; CDR3 protein: CASSEFREREDEKLFF; CDR3 DNA: TGCGCCAGCAGTGAATTTAGGGAGAGGGAGGATGAAAAACTGTTTTTT
V gene: TRBV18; D gene: -; clone size: few; J gene: TRBJ1-2; CDR3 protein: CASSPRRDYGYTF; CDR3 DNA: TGTGCCAGCTCACCACGGAGGGACTATGGCTACACCTTC
V gene: TRBV6-1; D gene: TRBD2; clone size: -; J gene: TRBJ2-1; CDR3 protein: CATTQSGMTYNEQFF; CDR3 DNA: TGTGCCACCACCCAAAGCGGGATGACCTACAATGAGCAGTTCTTC
V gene: TRBV19; D gene: -; clone size: -; J gene: TRBJ2-7; CDR3 protein: CASSVRDGYEQYF; CDR3 DNA: TGTGCCAGTAGTGTGCGGGACGGCTACGAGCAGTACTTC
V gene: TRBV28; D gene: TRBD1; clone size: few; J gene: TRBJ1-3; CDR3 protein: CASSSGGIRGNTIYF; CDR3 DNA: TGTGCCAGCAGTTCAGGGGGCATTCGTGGAAACACCATATATTTT
V gene: TRBV18; D gene: -; clone size: -; J gene: TRBJ2-7; CDR3 protein: CASSPYGSYEQYF; CDR3 DNA: TGTGCCAGCTCACCTTACGGATCCTACGAGCAGTACTTC
V gene: TRBV5-1; D gene: -; clone size: few; J gene: TRBJ2-3; CDR3 protein: CASSLGQDSTDTQYF; CDR3 DNA: TGCGCCAGCAGCTTGGGGCAGGATAGCACAGATACGCAGTATTTT
V gene: TRBV4-1; D gene: TRBD2; clone size: -; J gene: TRBJ2-3; CDR3 protein: CASSRLREMQDTQYF; CDR3 DNA: TGCGCCAGCAGCCGCCTGCGGGAGATGCAAGATACGCAGTATTTT
V gene: TRBV6-1; D gene: -; clone size: -; J gene: TRBJ2-7; CDR3 protein: CASSEYGQGEQYF; CDR3 DNA: TGTGCCAGCAGTGAATACGGTCAGGGCGAGCAGTACTTC
V gene: TRBV7-9; D gene: -; clone size: many; J gene: TRBJ1-1; CDR3 protein: CASSLEARLEAFF; CDR3 DNA: TGTGCCAGCAGCTTAGAGGCGAGACTTGAAGCTTTCTTT
V gene: TRBV5-4; D gene: -; clone size: -; J gene: TRBJ2-7; CDR3 protein: CASSLDGVGSYEQYF; CDR3 DNA: TGTGCCAGCAGCTTGGACGGAGTGGGTTCCTACGAGCAGTACTTC
V gene: TRBV6-5; D gene: -; clone size: few; J gene: TRBJ2-3; CDR3 protein: CASRNADTQYF; CDR3 DNA: TGTGCCAGCAGGAACGCAGATACGCAGTATTTT
V gene: TRBV10-3; D gene: TRBD2; clone size: few; J gene: TRBJ2-3; CDR3 protein: CAISETSGIADTQYF; CDR3 DNA: TGTGCCATCAGTGAAACTAGCGGGATTGCAGATACGCAGTATTTT
V gene: TRBV2; D gene: TRBD2; clone size: -; J gene: TRBJ2-2; CDR3 protein: CATEERERTGELFF; CDR3 DNA: TGTGCCACCGAAGAGCGGGAGCGTACCGGGGAGCTGTTTTTT
V gene: TRBV9; D gene: TRBD1; clone size: -; J gene: TRBJ2-7; CDR3 protein: CASSVAGGFYEQYF; CDR3 DNA: TGTGCCAGCAGCGTAGCAGGGGGTTTTTACGAGCAGTACTTC
V gene: TRBV5-1; D gene: -; clone size: -; J gene: TRBJ2-2; CDR3 protein: CASSFWESTGELFF; CDR3 DNA: TGCGCCAGCAGCTTTTGGGAGAGCACCGGGGAGCTGTTTTTT
V gene: TRBV5-4; D gene: TRBD2; clone size: -; J gene: TRBJ2-7; CDR3 protein: CASRSRGVPEQYF; CDR3 DNA: TGTGCCAGCAGGTCCCGGGGGGTCCCCGAGCAGTACTTC
V gene: TRBV7-9; D gene: TRBD2; clone size: -; J gene: TRBJ2-1; CDR3 protein: CASSLGAGGVNEQFF; CDR3 DNA: TGTGCCAGCAGCTTAGGGGCGGGAGGGGTCAATGAGCAGTTCTTC
V gene: TRBV6-5; D gene: -; clone size: few; J gene: TRBJ1-5; CDR3 protein: CASSRDGNQPQHF; CDR3 DNA: TGTGCCAGCAGCCGGGATGGCAATCAGCCCCAGCATTTT
V gene: TRBV28; D gene: TRBD2; clone size: -; J gene: TRBJ2-4; CDR3 protein: CASSWVGLPIQYF; CDR3 DNA: TGTGCCAGCAGTTGGGTGGGACTACCGATTCAGTACTTC
V gene: TRBV7-8; D gene: -; clone size: -; J gene: TRBJ1-3; CDR3 protein: CASSYLDSTGNTIYF; CDR3 DNA: TGTGCCAGCAGCTATTTGGACAGTACTGGAAACACCATATATTTT
V gene: TRBV28; D gene: -; clone size: many; J gene: TRBJ1-2; CDR3 protein: CASSSYSGVVGGYTF; CDR3 DNA: TGTGCCAGCAGTTCCTATTCAGGGGTCGTTGGCGGCTACACCTTC
V gene: TRBV7-6; D gene: -; clone size: few; J gene: TRBJ2-7; CDR3 protein: CASSVQAGTRYEQYF; CDR3 DNA: TGTGCCAGCAGCGTCCAGGCCGGGACTCGCTACGAGCAGTACTTC
V gene: TRBV6-6; D gene: TRBD1; clone size: few; J gene: TRBJ1-2; CDR3 protein: CASNWDRVNYGYTF; CDR3 DNA: TGTGCCAGCAATTGGGACAGGGTTAACTATGGCTACACCTTC
V gene: TRBV28; D gene: TRBD1; clone size: -; J gene: TRBJ1-5; CDR3 protein: CASSFQGANSNQPQHF; CDR3 DNA: TGTGCCAGCAGTTTTCAGGGGGCTAATAGCAATCAGCCCCAGCATTTT
V gene: TRBV19; D gene: -; clone size: -; J gene: TRBJ2-1; CDR3 protein: CASSPDGLPEQFF; CDR3 DNA: TGTGCCAGTAGTCCGGACGGTCTACCTGAGCAGTTCTTC
V gene: TRBV5-1; D gene: -; clone size: -; J gene: TRBJ2-7; CDR3 protein: CASSLTRDRGEQYF; CDR3 DNA: TGCGCCAGCAGCTTGACCCGGGACCGGGGCGAGCAGTACTTC
V gene: TRBV10-2; D gene: -; clone size: -; J gene: TRBJ1-1; CDR3 protein: CASSHGLAFEAFF; CDR3 DNA: TGCGCCAGCAGTCACGGGCTCGCCTTCGAAGCTTTCTTT
V gene: TRBV28; D gene: TRBD1; clone size: -; J gene: TRBJ2-5; CDR3 protein: CASSSPGQGETQYF; CDR3 DNA: TGTGCCAGCAGTTCACCGGGACAGGGGGAGACCCAGTACTTC
V gene: TRBV5-6; D gene: TRBD1; clone size: -; J gene: TRBJ2-3; CDR3 protein: CASRPLGTGGPDTQYF; CDR3 DNA: TGTGCCAGCAGGCCATTAGGGACAGGGGGTCCAGATACGCAGTATTTT
V gene: TRBV4-2; D gene: -; clone size: -; J gene: TRBJ1-1; CDR3 protein: CASSFKGGETEAFF; CDR3 DNA: TGTGCCAGCAGCTTTAAGGGGGGTGAGACTGAAGCTTTCTTT
V gene: TRBV7-2; D gene: TRBD2; clone size: -; J gene: TRBJ2-1; CDR3 protein: CASSVSAPSRLARNQFF; CDR3 DNA: TGTGCCAGCAGCGTTAGCGCCCCCTCGAGACTAGCCCGGAATCAGTTCTTC
V gene: TRBV6-5; D gene: -; clone size: -; J gene: TRBJ1-4; CDR3 protein: CASRLGGGQEKLFF; CDR3 DNA: TGTGCCAGCAGACTCGGCGGGGGGCAAGAAAAACTGTTTTTT
V gene: TRBV6-1; D gene: -; clone size: -; J gene: TRBJ1-1; CDR3 protein: CATGQGIDTEAFF; CDR3 DNA: TGTGCCACGGGCCAGGGCATCGACACTGAAGCTTTCTTT
V gene: TRBV27; D gene: TRBD2; clone size: -; J gene: TRBJ2-3; CDR3 protein: CASRETSLGTQYF; CDR3 DNA: TGTGCCAGCAGGGAGACTAGCCTAGGTACGCAGTATTTT
V gene: TRBV20-1; D gene: -; clone size: -; J gene: TRBJ1-1; CDR3 protein: CSANRAGEAFF; CDR3 DNA: TGCAGTGCAAACAGGGCGGGTGAAGCTTTCTTT
V gene: TRBV30; D gene: TRBD2; clone size: once; J gene: TRBJ2-1; CDR3 protein: CAWFRLAGTYNEQFF; CDR3 DNA: TGTGCCTGGTTCCGACTAGCGGGGACCTACAATGAGCAGTTCTTC
V gene: TRBV27; D gene: -; clone size: -; J gene: TRBJ2-7; CDR3 protein: CASSFEEGSYEQYF; CDR3 DNA: TGTGCCAGCAGTTTCGAGGAGGGCTCCTACGAGCAGTACTTC
V gene: TRBV2; D gene: -; clone size: few; J gene: TRBJ1-1; CDR3 protein: CASRGQMNTEAFF; CDR3 DNA: TGTGCCAGCAGAGGACAGATGAACACTGAAGCTTTCTTT
V gene: TRBV27; D gene: -; clone size: -; J gene: TRBJ2-7; CDR3 protein: CASSPGTETGPQQRF; CDR3 DNA: TGTGCCAGCAGTCCCGGGACTGAGACGGGTCCTCAACAGCGATTC
V gene: TRBV10-1; D gene: TRBD2; clone size: -; J gene: TRBJ2-1; CDR3 protein: CASSGPTSGRVDEQFF; CDR3 DNA: TGCGCCAGCAGTGGCCCCACTAGCGGGAGGGTCGATGAGCAGTTCTTC
V gene: TRBV28; D gene: TRBD1; clone size: -; J gene: TRBJ1-1; CDR3 protein: CASLDRVHTEAFF; CDR3 DNA: TGTGCCAGCCTGGACAGGGTCCACACTGAAGCTTTCTTT
V gene: TRBV4-1; D gene: -; clone size: -; J gene: TRBJ1-1; CDR3 protein: CASSQGGTWGAKANTEAFF; CDR3 DNA: TGCGCCAGCAGCCAAGGTGGGACTTGGGGAGCGAAGGCGAACACTGAAGCTTTCTTT
V gene: TRBV10-3; D gene: -; clone size: few; J gene: TRBJ2-7; CDR3 protein: CAISPQGYEQYF; CDR3 DNA: TGTGCCATCAGTCCCCAAGGGTACGAGCAGTACTTC
V gene: TRBV6-5; D gene: TRBD1; clone size: once; J gene: TRBJ1-2; CDR3 protein: CASSYSFRGLQGYTF; CDR3 DNA: TGTGCCAGCAGTTACTCTTTCAGGGGGCTCCAAGGCTACACCTTC